This entry lists 11 T cell receptor beta chains sequenced from one sample in a study of blood T cell repertoires in COVID-19. Sequencing was performed with immunoSEQ multiplex PCR; in TCRdb, only in-frame clones are kept and a portion is missing. The sample has roughly 250,000 clones, roughly nine tenths seen once. Sequences were obtained from peripheral blood. These receptors came from a man aged 55-75 years who had recovered from COVID-19.

The chain has TRBV10-2 and TRBJ2-1; 7 nucleotides match TRBD1. Looked up from germline, CDR1 is WSHSY and CDR2 is SAAADI. Losses at the gene ends were 10 bases for V and 3 bases for J; bases not matched to a gene: 9. This CDR3 comprises 14 residues. The CDR3 sequence: CATLDRVRYNEQFF. As DNA, the CDR3 is TGCGCCACCTTAGACAGGGTGCGCTACAATGAGCAGTTCTTC.

The gene calls are TRBV12-3 or TRBV12-4 and TRBJ2-1; D is unresolved. There are 13 residues in the CDR3. The V end was cut by 1 base, the J end by 9 bases, with 10 bases between. CDR3 loop: CASSLGEYGEQFF. In DNA, the CDR3 is TGTGCCAGCAGTTTAGGAGAGTATGGTGAGCAGTTCTTC.

The chain links TRBV12-5 to TRBJ1-1; D is uncertain. CDR3 size: 14 residues. Per the germline V gene, CDR1 is LGHNT and CDR2 is FRNRAP. V was clipped by 1 base and J by 6 bases, with 12 bases between them. Here the CDR3 reads CASGLGVLGPEAFF. CDR3 DNA: TGTGCTAGTGGTTTGGGGGTTTTGGGCCCTGAAGCTTTCTTT.

The chain employs TRBV27 and TRBJ1-1; no clear D gene. The V end was cut by 4 bases, the J end by 1 base, with 10 bases between. Germline V gene sequence: CDR1 MNHEY, CDR2 SMNVEV (reference sequence). The CDR3 extends over 14 amino acids. CDR3 sequence (DNA): TGTGCCAGCAGTTCCGAGGAGACGAACACTGAAGCTTTCTTT. It translates to CASSSEETNTEAFF.

V and J are TRBV5-5 and TRBJ1-1, with TRBD1 identical over 7 bases. CDR1 and CDR2 from the germline V gene are SGHKS and YYEKEE (reference sequence). There are 15 residues in the CDR3. V lost 1 base, J lost 1 base, and 4 bases stayed unmatched. The CDR3 region is CASSLTGAWNTEAFF. As DNA, the CDR3 is TGTGCCAGCAGCTTGACAGGGGCTTGGAACACTGAAGCTTTCTTT.

The J gene is TRBJ2-7, the V gene TRBV6-2 or TRBV6-3, with a possible D match to TRBD1 (7 bases). In germline, CDR1 is MNHEY, CDR2 SVGEGT. V lost 2 bases to trimming and J lost 5 bases, with 10 bases between them. This CDR3 is 13 amino acids long. CDR3 amino acids: CASSYGGGHEQYV. In DNA, the CDR3 is TGTGCCAGCAGTTACGGAGGGGGCCACGAGCAGTACGTC.

Here the CDR3 reads CASSLALGEGIGISYNEQFF. CDR3 in DNA: TGCGCCAGCAGCTTGGCCCTCGGGGAGGGCATCGGGATATCCTACAATGAGCAGTTCTTC. This chain joins TRBV5-1 and TRBJ2-1; 7 bases match TRBD2. J was trimmed by 1 base and V by 0 bases; bases with no gene match: 16. The germline CDR1 and CDR2 sequences are SGHRS and YFSETQ. The CDR3 contains 20 residues.

The chain has TRBV9 and TRBJ2-1; D is perhaps TRBD1 (6 bases). This CDR3 has 14 residues. Germline CDR1 SGDLS, CDR2 YYNGEE. V lost 3 bases and J lost 8, with 15 bases in between. The CDR3 DNA follows: TGTGCCAGCAGCGGGGGGCTAGCATTTGATGAGCAGTTCTTC. Protein sequence: CASSGGLAFDEQFF.

This clone was observed a single time. V usage is TRBV5-1 and J usage is TRBJ2-1; 8 bases agree with TRBD1. The CDR3 contains 15 residues. V trimming: 4 bases; J trimming: 2 bases; junction bases outside the gene matches: 5. Germline loops: CDR1 SGHRS, CDR2 YFSETQ. DNA for the CDR3: TGCGCCAGCAGCCCACAGGGGGAGGCCTACAATGAGCAGTTCTTC. Its protein product is CASSPQGEAYNEQFF. Full variable domain (outside the CDR3, taken from reference TRBV5-1 and TRBJ2-1): KAGVTQTPRYLIKTRGQQVTLSCSPISGHRSVSWYQQTPGQGLQFLFEYFSETQRNKGNFPGRFSGRQFSNSRSEMNVSTLELGDSALYLCASSPQGEAYNEQFFGPGTRLTVL.

V is TRBV2 and J is TRBJ2-7, with 10 positions matching TRBD2. The CDR3 loop spans 13 amino acids. With 8 bases clipped from V and 7 bases from J, the junction kept 8 bases outside the gene matches. CDR1 is SNHLY and CDR2 is FYNNEI in the germline V gene. CDR3 in amino acids: CASFSLAGAEQYV. The CDR3 DNA reads as TGTGCCAGCTTTTCCCTAGCGGGGGCTGAGCAGTACGTC.

This chain uses TRBV18 with TRBJ2-2; D ambiguous. CDR3 length equals 14 residues. Germline loops: CDR1 KGHSH, CDR2 LQKENI. The V and J ends lost 3 bases and 6 bases respectively, with 11 bases between them. The CDR3 region has the DNA TGTGCCAGCTCACCCCCCGTGGGCGCCGGGGAGCTGTTTTTT. Its translation: CASSPPVGAGELFF.